This is a list of T cell receptor beta chains from one sample in a study of CD8 T cells in ankylosing spondylitis. TCRdb processed the 5' RACE reads anew with MiXCR; each CDR3 protein has one entry. Of 200,000 to 300,000 distinct CDR3 sequences listed, about 11% are singletons. What was sequenced was blood, either unsorted or a sorted T cell fraction (not recorded which). Receptors were obtained from a male donor with ankylosing spondylitis or in good health (not recorded which). Both conserved end residues are part of each CDR3. Fields, in order: V gene, clone size, J gene, D gene, CDR3 DNA, CDR3 protein. The D gene is left open where the match is weak. Not every row has a clone size; where given, it reads once, few, many or a size class.

TRBV7-2	few	TRBJ1-6	NA	TGTGCCAGCAGCCAAGCTTGGGGATCTTGGTATAATTCACCCCTCCACTTT	CASSQAWGSWYNSPLHF
TRBV2	few	TRBJ2-7	NA	TGTGCCAGCAGGGTCAGAGTTTACTACGAGCAGTACTTC	CASRVRVYYEQYF
TRBV5-1	many	TRBJ2-5	NA	TGCGCCAGCAGCACCACTTTCGCCCAAGAGACCCAGTACTTC	CASSTTFAQETQYF
TRBV3-1	many	TRBJ2-1	NA	TGTGCCAGCAGCCAAGACTCGGGAGCTGGCAATGAGCAGTTCTTC	CASSQDSGAGNEQFF
TRBV3-1	many	TRBJ1-2	NA	TGTGCCAGCAGCCAAGATCGAACAGCCGCCGGCTACACCTTC	CASSQDRTAAGYTF
TRBV20-1	many	TRBJ2-3	TRBD2	TGCAGTGCTAGGGTGACTAGCCGCACAGATACGCAGTATTTT	CSARVTSRTDTQYF
TRBV6-5	NA	TRBJ2-1	NA	TGTGCCAGCAGTTACTCAGGCAGGCCCGCCTACAATGAGCAGTTCTTC	CASSYSGRPAYNEQFF
TRBV14	many	TRBJ1-2	NA	TGTGCCAGCAGCTTGACGCGGGGTGGCTACACCTTC	CASSLTRGGYTF
TRBV5-6	many	TRBJ1-4	TRBD1	TGTGCCAGCGATCGACAGGGAGGAGAAAAACTGTTTTTT	CASDRQGGEKLFF
TRBV30	many	TRBJ1-2	NA	TGTGCCTGGAACCCAACAGGCGCTTATGGCTACACCTTC	CAWNPTGAYGYTF
TRBV7-9	NA	TRBJ2-5	NA	TGTGCCAGCAGCCGGGGCGGCTTCGGAGAGACCCAGTACTTC	CASSRGGFGETQYF
TRBV7-8	few	TRBJ2-7	NA	TGTGCCAGCAGCTTAGTGTTGAACACTGACTCCTACGAGCAGTACTTC	CASSLVLNTDSYEQYF
TRBV5-1	many	TRBJ2-5	NA	TGCGCCAGCAGCTTTCAGTCCCAAGAGACCCAGTACTTC	CASSFQSQETQYF
TRBV20-1	many	TRBJ1-2	NA	TGCGTCGTCGCGGACTATGGCTACACCTTC	CVVADYGYTF
TRBV20-1	NA	TRBJ2-5	NA	TGCAGTGCTAGGGGGGCGGGGCTACAAGAGACCCAGTACTTC	CSARGAGLQETQYF
TRBV6-1	NA	TRBJ2-7	TRBD2	TGTGCCAGCAGACCCACTAGCGGGAGTCTCTACGAGCAGTACTTC	CASRPTSGSLYEQYF
TRBV7-9	few	TRBJ1-2	NA	TGTGCCAGCAGCCCGGGGCAGCGGTATGGCTACACCTTC	CASSPGQRYGYTF
TRBV2	many	TRBJ1-1	NA	TGTGCCAGCAGTGAAGCTCGGGACAACATGAACACTGAAGCTTTCTTT	CASSEARDNMNTEAFF
TRBV6-2/TRBV6-3	many	TRBJ1-3	TRBD1	TGTGCCAGCATCAAGGGAGGACAGGGCCGCTCTGGAAACACCATATATTTT	CASIKGGQGRSGNTIYF
TRBV3-1	many	TRBJ2-2	NA	TGTGCCAGCAGCCTTCCATCAGGGGCAGGGCAGACCGGGGAGCTGTTTTTT	CASSLPSGAGQTGELFF
TRBV7-9	many	TRBJ1-1	NA	TGTGCCAGCAGCCCCCAGGAGGGGATAGGGACTGAAGCTTTCTTT	CASSPQEGIGTEAFF
TRBV25-1	many	TRBJ1-6	TRBD1	TGTGCCAGCACCGAACAGACAGGGTCACCCCTCCACTTT	CASTEQTGSPLHF
TRBV30	many	TRBJ1-1	NA	TGTGCCTGGGGCCCAGGAGGGCAGGGAAGCACTGAAGCTTTCTTT	CAWGPGGQGSTEAFF
TRBV2	many	TRBJ2-7	NA	TGTGCCAGCAGTGAAACTCCCGGTGGTGCCTACGAGCAGTACTTC	CASSETPGGAYEQYF
TRBV6-2/TRBV6-3	many	TRBJ2-7	TRBD2	TGTGCCAGCAGTTACTCCTCCGGACTAGCGGATTCCTACGAGCAGTACTTC	CASSYSSGLADSYEQYF
TRBV30	NA	TRBJ2-5	NA	TGTGCCTGGAGTGTACAAATGGAGACCCAGTACTTC	CAWSVQMETQYF
TRBV29-1	few	TRBJ1-2	NA	TGCAGCGTTGAAGATCTACCTTTACTCTATGGCTACACCTTC	CSVEDLPLLYGYTF
TRBV4-2	many	TRBJ2-5	NA	TGTGCCAGCAGCCAAGAATTGGGACCAAGTCCTGGGACCCAGTACTTC	CASSQELGPSPGTQYF
TRBV4-1	many	TRBJ2-3	TRBD1	TGCGCCAGCAGCCTTGACAGGGGGGCAGATACGCAGTATTTT	CASSLDRGADTQYF
TRBV20-1	few	TRBJ1-1	NA	TGCAGTGCTAGACCTTCATCAGGGGTAACTGAAGCTTTCTTT	CSARPSSGVTEAFF
TRBV7-9	many	TRBJ2-1	NA	TGTGCCAGCAGCTTAACAGAACGGTCCTACAATGAGCAGTTCTTC	CASSLTERSYNEQFF
TRBV10-3	many	TRBJ2-7	NA	TGTGCCATCAGTGATACTCCCTACGAGCAGTACTTC	CAISDTPYEQYF
TRBV20-1	NA	TRBJ2-1	TRBD2	TGCAGTGCTAGGTCGTTAGCGGGAGAAGTTTCCTACAATGAGCAGTTCTTC	CSARSLAGEVSYNEQFF
TRBV20-1	few	TRBJ1-1	NA	TGCAGTGCTAGAGATTGGGGCAACGGGGACACTGAAGCTTTCTTT	CSARDWGNGDTEAFF
TRBV4-2	NA	TRBJ2-1	NA	TGTGCCAGCAGCCAAGAAAGGGGTACGATTAACAATGAGCAGTTCTTC	CASSQERGTINNEQFF
TRBV7-9	many	TRBJ1-2	TRBD1	TGTGCCAGCAGCGGACAGGACTATGGCTACACCTTC	CASSGQDYGYTF
TRBV30	many	TRBJ1-1	NA	TGTGCCTGGAGCCTTTTTGGGGGAGACACTGAAGCTTTCTTT	CAWSLFGGDTEAFF
TRBV5-1	many	TRBJ1-2	TRBD1	TGCGCCAGCAGCTTTTCATCGGGACAGGGGCTCCCCACGGGTGGCTACACCTTC	CASSFSSGQGLPTGGYTF
TRBV11-2	many	TRBJ1-6	NA	TGTGCCAGCAGCTTCTCCGGGACCAGTTTTTTCGGACTGAATTCACCCCTCCACTTT	CASSFSGTSFFGLNSPLHF
TRBV5-1	many	TRBJ2-1	TRBD1	TGCGCCAGCAGCTCCTTGGGACAGGGGGACAATGAGCAGTTCTTC	CASSSLGQGDNEQFF
TRBV5-6	many	TRBJ1-1	NA	TGTGCCAGCACCAATTCACCGGGTCCCTCGAACACTGAAGCTTTCTTT	CASTNSPGPSNTEAFF
TRBV4-1	many	TRBJ1-5	NA	TGCGCCAGCAGCCTTCTGAGGGGGCAGCCCCAGCATTTT	CASSLLRGQPQHF
TRBV18	many	TRBJ1-3	NA	TGTGCCAGCTCGCTTACAGGGTCCTCTGGAAACACCATATATTTT	CASSLTGSSGNTIYF
TRBV27	few	TRBJ2-1	TRBD2	TGTGCCAGCAGTCTACTAGCGGGAATAGCGAATGAGCAGTTCTTC	CASSLLAGIANEQFF
TRBV15	many	TRBJ1-6	NA	TGTGCCACCAGCAGAGATCCCGGTTACAGCCCGATTTTT	CATSRDPGYSPIF
TRBV13	NA	TRBJ2-6	TRBD1	TGTGCCAGCAGCCCCCACCCTCTGACAGGGGGGAGCTCTGGGGCCAACGTCCTGACTTTC	CASSPHPLTGGSSGANVLTF
TRBV25-1	many	TRBJ2-7	TRBD1	TGTGCCAGCAGTCCACCCCCGGACAGGGAGGTCTACGAGCAGTACTTC	CASSPPPDREVYEQYF
TRBV30	many	TRBJ2-2	NA	TGTGCCTCCGAGACCAACACCGGGGAGCTGTTTTTT	CASETNTGELFF
TRBV20-1	many	TRBJ1-6	NA	TGCAGTGCTAGAGACGACTACGTAAATGCTTATTCACCCCTCCACTTT	CSARDDYVNAYSPLHF
TRBV20-1	many	TRBJ2-5	NA	TGCAGTGCTATAAAAGGGGCCCAGTACTTC	CSAIKGAQYF
TRBV9	many	TRBJ2-1	TRBD1	TGTGCCAGCAGCCCTATGGGGGGACAGGGGGCGCAAAATGAGCAGTTCTTC	CASSPMGGQGAQNEQFF
TRBV12-3/TRBV12-4	many	TRBJ2-7	NA	TGTGCCAGCAGTTTACTGGCAGGGGGAGGAAACGAGCAGTACTTC	CASSLLAGGGNEQYF
TRBV7-2	many	TRBJ1-5	NA	TGTGCCAGCAGCTTAACAGGGCATCAGCCCCAGCATTTT	CASSLTGHQPQHF
TRBV11-2	many	TRBJ1-2	NA	TGTGCCAGCAGCTTAGGAAGGGGATCAAACTATGGCTACACCTTC	CASSLGRGSNYGYTF